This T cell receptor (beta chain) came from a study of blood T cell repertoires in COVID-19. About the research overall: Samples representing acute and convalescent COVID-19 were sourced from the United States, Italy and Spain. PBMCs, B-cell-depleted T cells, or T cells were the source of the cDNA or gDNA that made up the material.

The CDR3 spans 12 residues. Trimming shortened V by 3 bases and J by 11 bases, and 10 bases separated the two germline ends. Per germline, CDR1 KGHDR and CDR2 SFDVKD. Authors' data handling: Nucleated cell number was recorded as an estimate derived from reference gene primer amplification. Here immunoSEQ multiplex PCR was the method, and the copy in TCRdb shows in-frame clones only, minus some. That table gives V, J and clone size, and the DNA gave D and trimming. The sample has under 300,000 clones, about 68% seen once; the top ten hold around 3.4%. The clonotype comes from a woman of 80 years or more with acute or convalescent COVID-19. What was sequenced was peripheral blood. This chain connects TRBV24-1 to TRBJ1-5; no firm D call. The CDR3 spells CATSDRAGAQHF. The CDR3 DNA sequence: TGTGCCACCAGTGATCGTGCCGGGGCCCAGCATTTT.